By sample fraction, the clone carrying this TCR beta chain is medium-sized. The data originate from a study of early T cells in non-severe SARS-CoV-2 infection. TCRdb re-analysed the 5' RACE reads in MiXCR, keeping a single row per CDR3 protein. This sample has 10,000 to 13,000 distinct CDR3 sequences, with approximately 4.4% found just once. Trimming removed 2 bases at V and 7 bases at J, with 12 bases between. Germline CDR1 reads KGHSH; CDR2 reads LQKENI. The CDR3 loop spans 14 amino acids. The receptor was isolated from an adult who was a healthcare worker with PCR-confirmed SARS-CoV-2 infection or an uninfected control (not recorded which). The chain uses TRBV18 and TRBJ1-5; D not certain. The sequencing input was whole blood. CDR3 DNA: TGTGCCAGCTCACCAGGGTTGGGGTCGCAGCCCCAGCATTTT. Protein product: CASSPGLGSQPQHF.